The rows below give T cell receptor beta chains drawn from one sample of a study of blood T cells in healthy people across ages. Using its own MiXCR run on the 5' RACE reads, TCRdb lists one record per CDR3 protein. The sample lists 380,000 or so distinct CDR3 sequences, 45% to 65% occurring once. Sequenced input: blood. The receptors shown here come from a man aged 55 to 70 in good health. CDR3s include the opening cysteine and the closing phenylalanine or tryptophan. Each record gives: clone size, V gene, D gene, J gene, CDR3 DNA, CDR3 protein. D genes are given only for firm matches. Clone size, where shown, is once, few, many, or a class for clones that have expanded.

.,TRBV28,.,TRBJ2-1,TGTGCCAGCCCTCCCCCAGGACGAAACGGGGGTGAGCAGTTCTTC,CASPPPGRNGGEQFF
.,TRBV12-5,TRBD2,TRBJ2-3,TGTGCTAGTGGTTTGGTACTAGCGGGAGTCGCAGATACGCAGTATTTT,CASGLVLAGVADTQYF
.,TRBV7-2,.,TRBJ2-7,TGTGCCAGCAGCGGGGGGCTGAGGGGATCCGAGCAGTACTTC,CASSGGLRGSEQYF
.,TRBV20-1,TRBD2,TRBJ2-3,TGCAGTGCTCAAGGGATCCCCGGGACTAGCGGCCCTACAGATACGCAGTATTTT,CSAQGIPGTSGPTDTQYF
.,TRBV7-2,.,TRBJ2-5,TGTACCAGCAGCGGTCGTGTTGGGGGGATGTACTTC,CTSSGRVGGMYF
.,TRBV7-3,.,TRBJ1-6,TGTGCCAGCAGCTTAACCGGGACTGCTAATTCACCCCTCCACTTT,CASSLTGTANSPLHF
.,TRBV7-2,TRBD1,TRBJ1-2,TGTGCCAGCAGCTTACCTTGGCGGGACAGGGGGTACGGTGGCTACACCTTC,CASSLPWRDRGYGGYTF
few,TRBV11-2,.,TRBJ1-2,TGTGCCAGCAGCTTAGTGTCCGGGGGCAATGGCTACACCTTC,CASSLVSGGNGYTF
.,TRBV5-5,.,TRBJ2-5,TGTGCCAGCAGCTTGGGTCAGGACCAGGGCAAGCAGTACTTC,CASSLGQDQGKQYF
once,TRBV20-1,TRBD2,TRBJ2-7,TGCAGTGCTAGCGGACTAGCGCCTTCCTACGAGCAGTACTTC,CSASGLAPSYEQYF
.,TRBV30,.,TRBJ1-1,TGTGCCGGAAATCGTGGGAGTGGCACTGAAGCTTTCTTT,CAGNRGSGTEAFF
.,TRBV20-1,.,TRBJ2-1,TGCAGTGCTAGACAGGGGACTATCTACAATGAGCAGTTCTTC,CSARQGTIYNEQFF
few,TRBV6-2/TRBV6-3,TRBD2,TRBJ2-7,TGTGCCAGCCGTCCCCGGACTAGCGGGAGTTACGAGCAGTACTTC,CASRPRTSGSYEQYF
.,TRBV12-3/TRBV12-4,TRBD2,TRBJ2-3,TGTGCCAGCCATGGCGGACTAGCGACAGATACGCAGTATTTT,CASHGGLATDTQYF
.,TRBV28,.,TRBJ2-6,TGTGCCAGCAGTCCACTCGTTGCAGGGCGCTCTGGGGCCAACGTCCTGACTTTC,CASSPLVAGRSGANVLTF
.,TRBV4-2,TRBD2,TRBJ2-5,TGTGCCAGCAGCCACCCGGGACTAGGTTCCAATGAGCAGTACTTC,CASSHPGLGSNEQYF
.,TRBV5-4,.,TRBJ2-1,TGTGCCAGCAGCTTGGTTGCAGGGTTATCGAATGAGCAGTTCTTC,CASSLVAGLSNEQFF
.,TRBV6-2/TRBV6-3,.,TRBJ2-3,TGTGCCTCTACCCGGGGCTATGGCGGGATCGCAGATACGCAGTATTTT,CASTRGYGGIADTQYF
.,TRBV12-3/TRBV12-4,.,TRBJ2-1,TGTGCCAGCAGTTTATACCAGAGCTCCTACGATGAGCAGTTCTTC,CASSLYQSSYDEQFF
.,TRBV6-2/TRBV6-3,TRBD2,TRBJ2-1,TGTGCCAGCAGTTACTCGACGTTAGCGGGGGGGATGTGGAATGAGCAGTTCTTC,CASSYSTLAGGMWNEQFF
.,TRBV7-2,TRBD1,TRBJ1-1,TGTGCCAGCAGCTTAGACAGGGGGGGAAGCACTGAAGCTTTCTTT,CASSLDRGGSTEAFF
.,TRBV2,.,TRBJ1-2,TGTGCCAGCTACAGGAGTGGCTACACCTTC,CASYRSGYTF
few,TRBV6-5,.,TRBJ2-1,TGTGCCAGCAGTCACACTAGCGAGCAGTTCTTC,CASSHTSEQFF
.,TRBV4-2,.,TRBJ1-4,TGTGCCAGCAGCCAACTTGAATCAGGGAGGGAAAAACTGTTTTTT,CASSQLESGREKLFF
.,TRBV5-1,.,TRBJ1-2,TGCGCCAGCAGCCCTCTACAGGGTTCTAACTATGGCTACACCTTC,CASSPLQGSNYGYTF
.,TRBV28,.,TRBJ2-3,TGTGCCAGCAGCGTTAGGTCCAGGATCAGGGGAACAGATACGCAGTATTTT,CASSVRSRIRGTDTQYF
many,TRBV20-1,TRBD2,TRBJ2-7,TGCAGTATGGAGGTAGCGGGAGGTACAGGCCCCTACGAGCAGTACTTC,CSMEVAGGTGPYEQYF
.,TRBV6-4,.,TRBJ2-2,TGTGCCAGCAGTGACACGGATGGATTACCCGGGGAGCTGTTTTTT,CASSDTDGLPGELFF
.,TRBV12-3/TRBV12-4,TRBD1,TRBJ2-1,TGTGCCAGCAGACTGACAGGGGGCACCTACAATGAGCAGTTCTTC,CASRLTGGTYNEQFF
.,TRBV5-1,.,TRBJ1-1,TGCGCCAGCAGCCCGCTCAGGGTAATGAACACTGAAGCTTTCTTT,CASSPLRVMNTEAFF
.,TRBV24-1,TRBD1,TRBJ1-2,TGTGCCACCAGTGATGGGGACAGGTCCTATGGCTACACCTTC,CATSDGDRSYGYTF
.,TRBV2,.,TRBJ2-5,TGTGCCAGCAGTGAAGCGCTTCAGTTGAATGAGCAGTACTTC,CASSEALQLNEQYF
.,TRBV28,TRBD2,TRBJ2-3,TGTGCCAGCAGTACGCCCCTGGGGACTAGCGGAGGGGTGGATACGCAGTATTTT,CASSTPLGTSGGVDTQYF
once,TRBV4-2,.,TRBJ2-2,TGTGCCAGTAGCCGGTGGGAAGGTGGGCGGGCCAACACCGGGGAGCTGTTTTTT,CASSRWEGGRANTGELFF
few,TRBV3-1,.,TRBJ2-7,TGTGCCAGCAGCCAAGGTGGTCGGGGACACCTAAAATCCTACGAGCAGTACTTC,CASSQGGRGHLKSYEQYF
many,TRBV6-5,.,TRBJ2-5,TGTGCCAGCACCGAGAGATACCAAGAGACCCAGTACTTC,CASTERYQETQYF
.,TRBV30,.,TRBJ1-2,TGTGCCTGGAGTCGACAGAGCGGGGGCTACACCTTC,CAWSRQSGGYTF
few,TRBV6-5,.,TRBJ2-1,TGTGCCAGCACTGAGCGGGCCTCCTACAATGAGCAGTTCTTC,CASTERASYNEQFF
few,TRBV7-9,.,TRBJ2-3,TGTGCCAGCAGCTTAGCAGTGGGGCCAGATACGCAGTATTTT,CASSLAVGPDTQYF
.,TRBV7-2,TRBD1,TRBJ1-5,TGTGCCAGCAGCTCAGGATCAGGGGGCAGTCAGCCCCAGCATTTT,CASSSGSGGSQPQHF
.,TRBV21-1,.,TRBJ2-7,TGTGCCAGCAGCAAAAGCGGGACAGGGTTACACGAGCAGTACTTC,CASSKSGTGLHEQYF
.,TRBV7-2,.,TRBJ2-1,TGTGCCAGCAGCTTAGAGGTATCCTACAATGAGCAGTTCTTC,CASSLEVSYNEQFF
few,TRBV29-1,.,TRBJ1-2,TGCAGCGTTGAAGAAACAGCACTTTATGGCTACACCTTC,CSVEETALYGYTF